This TCR beta chain was sequenced for a study of cytomegalovirus exposure and HLA in healthy donors. The PCR was carried out with 60 Vbeta primers and 13 Jbeta primers. Sequenced by immunoSEQ multiplex PCR; TCRdb stores in-frame clones only, minus some. The table has about 100,000 clones, under 80% seen once. This CDR3 is built from 13 residues. CDR1 and CDR2 from the germline V gene are MGHRA and YSYEKL. J was trimmed by 7 bases and V by 6 bases; bases with no gene match: 6. This chain links TRBV4-1 with TRBJ2-1; 7 bases map to TRBD2. The sequence was collected from a middle-aged woman in good health and CMV-seropositive. Sequencing used PBMCs. CDR3 DNA sequence: TGCGCCAGCAGTTTCGGCGGGGGAAATGAGCAGTTCTTC. Protein product: CASSFGGGNEQFF.